The clone carrying this T cell receptor beta chain was observed a few times. The data were obtained in a study of PD-L1 blockade in urothelial cancer. Study-level background: Chemotherapy regimens numbering 0 to 3 had been given to patients. A median blood sample held approximately 140,000 T cells and tens of thousands of unique TCRs.

The germline V gene has CDR1 SNHLY and CDR2 FYNNEI. The CDR3 spans 15 residues. V lost 3 bases, J lost 4 bases, and 1 base stayed unmatched. The method was immunoSEQ multiplex PCR; TCRdb's version includes in-frame clones alone and lacks a portion of them. The data hold about 84,000 clones, with roughly 82% observed a single time. The sequenced sample was PBMCs, obtained around atezolizumab (anti-PD-L1) treatment. The rearrangement links TRBV2 to TRBJ1-5, with 12 bases matching TRBD1. This receptor was obtained from a man between 65 and 85 years old with urothelial cancer. The CDR3 spells CASSEGQGANQPQHF. In DNA form, the CDR3 reads TGTGCCAGCAGTGAGGGACAGGGGGCGAATCAGCCCCAGCATTTT.